This T cell receptor beta chain was retrieved from a study of blood T cell repertoires in COVID-19. Study as a whole: The United States, Italy and Spain were the sources of the acute and convalescent COVID-19 samples. The analysed material was cDNA or gDNA that came from T cells, B-cell-depleted T cells, or PBMCs.

Under the authors' procedure: The authors estimated nucleated cell counts from reference gene primer amplification. Using immunoSEQ multiplex PCR, the repertoire was profiled, and TCRdb retains in-frame clones only, with some absent. The DNA gave D and trimming, while V, J and clone size come from that table. The sample contains over 200,000 clones, about 84% of which appear only once. The V gene lost 4 bases and the J gene lost 4 bases, with 19 bases spanning the gap. CDR1 and CDR2 (germline): MNHEY, SMNVEV (reference sequence). The CDR3 consists of 16 residues. The rearrangement links TRBV27 to TRBJ1-2; maybe TRBD1 (5 bases). The TCR was taken from a woman aged 80 or over with acute or convalescent COVID-19. The sequenced material came from peripheral blood. The CDR3 spells CASSSPPTAGFYGYTF. DNA for the CDR3: TGTGCCAGCAGTTCCCCCCCCACCGCAGGGTTCTATGGCTACACCTTC.